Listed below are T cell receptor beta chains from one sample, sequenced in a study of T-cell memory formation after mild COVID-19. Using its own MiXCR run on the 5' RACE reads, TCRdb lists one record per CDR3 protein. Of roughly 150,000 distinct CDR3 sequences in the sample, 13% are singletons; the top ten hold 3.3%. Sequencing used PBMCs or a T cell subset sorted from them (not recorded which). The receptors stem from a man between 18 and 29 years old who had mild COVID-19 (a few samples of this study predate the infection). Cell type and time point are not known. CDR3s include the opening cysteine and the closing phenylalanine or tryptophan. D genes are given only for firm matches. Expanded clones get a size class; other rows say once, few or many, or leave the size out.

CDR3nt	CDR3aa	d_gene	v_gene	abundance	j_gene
TGTGCCAGTAGTAAGGACAGTCGAAATCAGCCCCAGCATTTT	CASSKDSRNQPQHF	.	TRBV19	.	TRBJ1-5
TGCAGTGCTAGCCGACAGGGGGGTGGCTACACCTTC	CSASRQGGGYTF	TRBD1	TRBV20-1	few	TRBJ1-2
TGTGCCAGCACCAGACAGACCCAAGAGACCCAGTACTTC	CASTRQTQETQYF	.	TRBV2	many	TRBJ2-5
TGTGCCAGCAGCTTTTCTAGCGGGGAGACCCAGTACTTC	CASSFSSGETQYF	TRBD2	TRBV7-2	.	TRBJ2-5
TGTGCCAGCAGTGAATTGGGCGGGGGGTACGAGCAGTTCTTC	CASSELGGGYEQFF	TRBD2	TRBV25-1	.	TRBJ2-1
TGTGCCAGCAGCTTGGGACAGGGATATGGCTACACCTTC	CASSLGQGYGYTF	TRBD1	TRBV7-2	many	TRBJ1-2
TGTGCCAGCAGGCCCGGTATGTGGGGCCACCAAGAGACCCAGTACTTC	CASRPGMWGHQETQYF	.	TRBV6-6	.	TRBJ2-5
TGTGCCAGCAGCTCAGGACCCCGTCGGGAGACCCAGTACTTC	CASSSGPRRETQYF	.	TRBV9	.	TRBJ2-5
TGTGCCAGCAGTTTGCAACAGCTCAACACTGAAGCTTTCTTT	CASSLQQLNTEAFF	.	TRBV12-3/TRBV12-4	few	TRBJ1-1
TGTGCCAGCAGTTACGTCTTCGGTAGGGGCACCACAGATACGCAGTATTTT	CASSYVFGRGTTDTQYF	.	TRBV6-2/TRBV6-3	.	TRBJ2-3
TGTGCCAGCAGCGCTGATCTATCTGGAAACACCATATATTTT	CASSADLSGNTIYF	.	TRBV6-6	.	TRBJ1-3
TGTGCCAGCAGCCTCCGGACTGACACAGATACGCAGTATTTT	CASSLRTDTDTQYF	.	TRBV3-1	.	TRBJ2-3
TGCAGTGCTAATAGCGGGGGGGCAGAGACCCAGTACTTC	CSANSGGAETQYF	TRBD2	TRBV20-1	.	TRBJ2-5
TGTGCCAGCAGTTCGACTTCAACTAGCACAGATACGCAGTATTTT	CASSSTSTSTDTQYF	.	TRBV28	few	TRBJ2-3
TGTGCCAGCAGCTCCGAGCGGGGGGCCGTTCGAGGGAGCTCCTACAATGAGCAGTTCTTC	CASSSERGAVRGSSYNEQFF	TRBD2	TRBV7-8	many	TRBJ2-1
TGTGCCAGCAGCGGTAGGCTTATCGGTAATTTTAATGAGCAGTTCTTC	CASSGRLIGNFNEQFF	.	TRBV9	.	TRBJ2-1
TGTGCCAGCAGGTTTACCCTAGCGGGGGGGCCTATACCCTCCTACAATGAGCAGTTCTTC	CASRFTLAGGPIPSYNEQFF	TRBD2	TRBV25-1	few	TRBJ2-1
TGCGCCAGCAGCTTGGAACTATTATGGAACACCGGGGAGCTGTTTTTT	CASSLELLWNTGELFF	.	TRBV5-1	.	TRBJ2-2
TGCGCCAGCAGCTTCGGGGGGGCACCCACAGATACGCAGTATTTT	CASSFGGAPTDTQYF	TRBD2	TRBV5-1	.	TRBJ2-3
TGTGCCAGCAGTTTCGGACAGTTCGGCTACACCTTC	CASSFGQFGYTF	.	TRBV12-3/TRBV12-4	.	TRBJ1-2
TGTGCCAGCAGCTTAGGATTGGCGGGGGATGGCTACACCTTC	CASSLGLAGDGYTF	.	TRBV7-2	few	TRBJ1-2
TGTGCCAGCAGGAAGGGGGCGGACACTGAAGCTTTCTTT	CASRKGADTEAFF	TRBD1	TRBV27	.	TRBJ1-1
TGTGCCAGCAGTTTATCGGGGATCTTGGCTACAGATACGCAGTATTTT	CASSLSGILATDTQYF	.	TRBV28	few	TRBJ2-3
TGTGCCAGCAGCGACAGGGAAGGTTCACCCCTCCACTTT	CASSDREGSPLHF	TRBD1	TRBV7-2	few	TRBJ1-6
TGTGCCAGCACCTCCGGGCAGGTCATCAATTCACCCCTCCACTTT	CASTSGQVINSPLHF	.	TRBV28	few	TRBJ1-6
TGTGCCAGCAGCTATACAGGGGGCTTAGCCAAAAACATTCAGTACTTC	CASSYTGGLAKNIQYF	TRBD1	TRBV7-2	few	TRBJ2-4
TGCGCCAGCAGCTCTCTAGCGTCCCCCGACAGTGAGCAGTTCTTC	CASSSLASPDSEQFF	.	TRBV5-1	.	TRBJ2-1
TGTGCCAGCAGCTTAATTGGGACTGACAATGAGCAGTTCTTC	CASSLIGTDNEQFF	.	TRBV7-3	many	TRBJ2-1
TGTGCCAGCAGCTCCGACGGAAGCCCTTATTACGAGCAGTACTTC	CASSSDGSPYYEQYF	.	TRBV7-8	few	TRBJ2-7